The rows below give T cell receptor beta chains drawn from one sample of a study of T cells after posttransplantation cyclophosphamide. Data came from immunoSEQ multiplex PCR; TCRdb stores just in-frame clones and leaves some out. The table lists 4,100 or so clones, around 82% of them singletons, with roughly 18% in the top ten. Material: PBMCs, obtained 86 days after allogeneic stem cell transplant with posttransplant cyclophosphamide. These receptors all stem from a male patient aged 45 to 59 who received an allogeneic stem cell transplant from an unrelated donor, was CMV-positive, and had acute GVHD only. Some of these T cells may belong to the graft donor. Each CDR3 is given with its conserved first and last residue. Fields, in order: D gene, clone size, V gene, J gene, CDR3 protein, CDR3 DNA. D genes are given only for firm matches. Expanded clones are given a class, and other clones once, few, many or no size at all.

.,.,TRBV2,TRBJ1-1,CASSDTGPPEAFF,TGTGCCAGCAGTGACACAGGGCCCCCTGAAGCTTTCTTT
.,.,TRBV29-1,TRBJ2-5,CSVGGADGETQYF,TGCAGCGTCGGCGGAGCGGATGGGGAGACCCAGTACTTC
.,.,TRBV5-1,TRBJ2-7,CASSLSGQFYEQYF,TGCGCCAGCAGCTTGTCCGGACAGTTCTACGAGCAGTACTTC
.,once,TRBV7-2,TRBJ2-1,CASSLGGTRHEQFF,TGTGCCAGCAGCTTAGGCGGCACAAGGCATGAGCAGTTCTTC
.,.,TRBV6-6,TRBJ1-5,CASSLRAAGNQPQHF,TGTGCCAGCAGCCTACGGGCCGCAGGGAATCAGCCCCAGCATTTT
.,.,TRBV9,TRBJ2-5,CASSAGHAGTQYF,TGTGCCAGCAGCGCGGGACATGCCGGGACCCAGTACTTC
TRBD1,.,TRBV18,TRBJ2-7,CASSPPAQGQYEQYF,TGTGCCAGCTCACCACCGGCTCAGGGACAGTACGAGCAGTACTTC
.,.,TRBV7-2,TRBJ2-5,CASSSQGQTQYF,TGTGCCAGCAGCTCCCAGGGTCAGACCCAGTACTTC
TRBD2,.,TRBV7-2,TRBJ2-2,CASSRTSGIPGELFF,TGTGCCAGCTCCAGGACTAGCGGGATCCCCGGGGAGCTGTTTTTT
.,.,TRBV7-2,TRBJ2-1,CASSLNGGSYNEQFF,TGTGCCAGCAGCTTAAACGGGGGCTCCTACAATGAGCAGTTCTTC
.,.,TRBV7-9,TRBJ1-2,CASSPPEGLNYGYTF,TGTGCCAGCAGCCCCCCTGAGGGACTAAACTATGGCTACACCTTC
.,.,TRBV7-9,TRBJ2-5,CASSLSSGWETQYF,TGTGCCAGCAGCTTAAGTTCGGGGTGGGAGACCCAGTACTTC
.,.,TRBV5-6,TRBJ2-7,CASSQSYEQYF,TGTGCCAGCAGCCAATCCTACGAGCAGTACTTC
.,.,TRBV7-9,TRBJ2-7,CASSLQSYEQYF,TGTGCCAGCAGCCTTCAATCCTACGAGCAGTACTTC
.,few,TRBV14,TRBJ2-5,CASSHSETQYF,TGTGCCAGCAGCCATAGTGAGACCCAGTACTTC
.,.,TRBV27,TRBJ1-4,CASSLARVGTNEKLFF,TGTGCCAGCAGTTTGGCCCGGGTGGGAACTAATGAAAAACTGTTTTTT
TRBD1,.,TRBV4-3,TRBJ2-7,CASSQLRDSSYEQYF,TGCGCCAGCAGCCAACTCCGGGACAGTTCCTACGAGCAGTACTTC
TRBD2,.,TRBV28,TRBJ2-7,CASKTGGGGTYEQYF,TGTGCCAGCAAAACTGGTGGCGGGGGAACTTACGAGCAGTACTTC
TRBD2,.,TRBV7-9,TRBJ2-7,CASSAGTSGSRWYF,TGTGCCAGCAGCGCCGGGACTAGCGGTTCTAGGTGGTACTTC
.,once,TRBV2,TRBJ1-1,CASSEPPGEAFF,TGTGCCAGCAGTGAACCCCCAGGGGAAGCTTTCTTT
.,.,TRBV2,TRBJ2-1,CASSESREHYNEQFF,TGTGCCAGCAGTGAATCCAGGGAACACTACAATGAGCAGTTCTTC
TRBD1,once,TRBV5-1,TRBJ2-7,CASSSGTGGYEQYF,TGCGCCAGCAGTTCCGGGACAGGGGGTTACGAGCAGTACTTC
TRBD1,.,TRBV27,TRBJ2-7,CASSVGTAYEQYF,TGTGCCAGCAGCGTAGGGACAGCTTACGAGCAGTACTTC
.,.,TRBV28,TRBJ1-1,CASSSSAGQYTEAFF,TGTGCCAGCAGTTCCTCGGCAGGGCAGTACACTGAAGCTTTCTTT
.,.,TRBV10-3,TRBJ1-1,CAISESVDNTEAFF,TGTGCCATCAGTGAAAGCGTGGATAACACTGAAGCTTTCTTT
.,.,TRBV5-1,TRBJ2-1,CASSLVGPASYNEQFF,TGCGCCAGCAGCTTGGTGGGCCCCGCCTCCTACAATGAGCAGTTCTTC
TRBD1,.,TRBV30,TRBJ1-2,CAWSADRGDGYTF,TGTGCCTGGAGTGCAGACAGGGGAGATGGCTACACCTTC
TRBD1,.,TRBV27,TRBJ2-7,CATRTGEDEQYF,TGTGCCACAAGGACAGGGGAGGACGAGCAGTACTTC
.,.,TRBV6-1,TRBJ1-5,CASSEDRAHQPQHF,TGTGCCAGCAGTGAAGACAGGGCTCATCAGCCCCAGCATTTT
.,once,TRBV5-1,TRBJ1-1,CASSPGGQTNTEAFF,TGCGCCAGCAGCCCGGGGGGGCAGACGAACACTGAAGCTTTCTTT
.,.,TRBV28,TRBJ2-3,CASSFIGDTTSDTQYF,TGTGCCAGCAGTTTTATCGGGGACACTACTTCGGATACGCAGTATTTT
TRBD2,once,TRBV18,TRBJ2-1,CASSPERAGGPINEQFF,TGTGCCAGCTCACCAGAGCGGGCGGGAGGGCCCATAAATGAGCAGTTCTTC
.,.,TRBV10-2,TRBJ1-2,CASRNIDSNYGYTF,TGCGCCAGCAGAAACATCGACAGCAACTATGGCTACACCTTC
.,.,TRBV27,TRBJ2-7,CASSKSMRRITYEQYF,TGTGCCAGCAGTAAGAGCATGAGGAGGATCACCTACGAGCAGTACTTC
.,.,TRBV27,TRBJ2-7,CASSFRGTYEQYF,TGTGCCAGCAGTTTTCGCGGGACTTACGAGCAGTACTTC
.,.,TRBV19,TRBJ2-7,CASNPGTDSYEQYF,TGTGCCAGTAATCCTGGGACTGACTCCTACGAGCAGTACTTC
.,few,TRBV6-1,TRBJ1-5,CASTFDRYSNQPQHF,TGTGCCAGCACCTTCGACAGATATAGCAATCAGCCCCAGCATTTT
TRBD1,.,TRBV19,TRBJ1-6,CATRTGFSYNSPLHF,TGTGCCACAAGGACAGGGTTCTCCTATAATTCACCCCTCCACTTT
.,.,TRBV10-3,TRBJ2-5,CAISDGGAGETQYF,TGTGCCATCAGTGATGGCGGAGCCGGGGAGACCCAGTACTTC
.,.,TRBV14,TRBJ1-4,CASSQEARRGEKLFF,TGTGCCAGCAGCCAAGAAGCCCGCCGAGGGGAAAAACTGTTTTTT